This record covers a single TCR beta chain. The record originates from a study of cytomegalovirus exposure and HLA in healthy donors. PCR amplification relied on 60 Vbeta primers (plus 13 Jbeta primers). Some clones are missing from TCRdb's copy, which holds only in-frame ones; the method was immunoSEQ multiplex PCR. The table includes some 91,000 clones, about 68% detected once. Sequencing input: PBMCs. The clonotype originates from a human donor in good health.

The CDR3 bases are TGTGCCAGCAGCGACCCGGGACACTACTATGGCTACACCTTC. Translation: CASSDPGHYYGYTF. The chain is built from TRBV9 and TRBJ1-2; weak D call: TRBD1 (6 bases). This CDR3 has 14 residues. V gave up 3 bases and J gave up 3 bases, with 12 bases separating them. CDR1 is SGDLS, CDR2 YYNGEE, per germline.